This TCR beta chain was recorded in a study of blood T cells in healthy people across ages. Germline-derived CDR1 and CDR2 are ENHRY and SYGVKD. Trimming left V 10 bases short and J 4 bases short, with 13 bases between. This CDR3 has 13 amino acids. In each sample, at least 6.5 million PBMCs were isolated. Study conclusions and caveats: Expanded clonotype shifts may have been confounded, as the donors had an unknown CMV status.

On this clonotype itself: Its antigen remains unknown.

Together with a sample-barcoded 5' primer, a J-beta primer mix was included in a second PCR lasting roughly 7 to 11 cycles. MiXCR was run by TCRdb on the 5' RACE reads, yielding one entry per CDR3 protein. The profile shows just over 800,000 distinct CDR3 sequences, approximately 67% of them singletons. The receptor was derived from a man aged 25-40 years in good health. The chain uses TRBV10-3 and TRBJ1-4, with D possibly matching TRBD1 (5 bases). Sequenced material: blood. The CDR3 nucleotides read TGTGCCACCGAAGGGGAGAGTAATGAAAAACTGTTTTTT. Protein: CATEGESNEKLFF.